The text below deals with one T cell receptor (beta chain). What this receptor recognizes is not known. No qualities accompany the bases; no much larger clone lies one base away. Whole blood was collected in K2EDTA tubes by collaborating institutions according to the institutions' own protocols. For TCRbeta analysis, collaborator samples were shipped as frozen whole blood, as isolated PBMCs, or as DNA extracted from either sample type. These data are taken from a study of blood T cell repertoires in COVID-19 (dated by TCRdb to 2020 to 2022). Turning to the overall study: The collaborator samples originated in the United States, Italy and Spain and spanned the acute and convalescent phases of COVID-19. Where HLA class I and class II types were available, the types were taken from metadata supplied by the sample provider, not from assay-based typing. Sample metadata almost always included a de-identified subject ID, COVID-19 status, age in years and sex. The prospective study material was composed of cDNA or gDNA derived from T cells, B-cell-depleted T cells, or PBMCs. A freely available public database, intended as a resource for researchers studying the immune response to SARS-CoV-2, is where the repertoires were released. Subjects who had been exposed to COVID-19, were actively infected with it, or had recovered from it provided the deeply sampled blood TCRbeta repertoires that made up the dataset. Samples came from the ongoing ImmuneRACE study (first 160 participants) plus 1,254 subjects from 6 global collaborators. What the study reported, not specific to this receptor: The amount of clinical and demographic metadata varied by source and participant and was provided uncurated.

Counted from cysteine to phenylalanine, this CDR3 has 13 amino acids. Just the 39-base CDR3 DNA is kept, in frame starting at base 1. V is cut by 4 bases and J by 4 bases, and the space between the germline ends is 14 bases. CDR1 and CDR2 are drawn from the germline V gene: SQVTM, ANQGSEA. The immunoSEQ Assay, a bias-controlled multiplex PCR, was used to amplify TCRbeta CDR3 regions from genomic DNA. Per the authors' processing: The number of nucleated cells in each sample was estimated by amplification of reference gene primers within the assay. Sequence reads were collapsed and filtered to measure the absolute abundance of every unique TCRbeta CDR3 rearrangement. For each sample, productive Simpson clonality was calculated as the square root of Simpson's diversity index over productive rearrangements. Drawn from immuneACCESS, this table holds only the in-frame rearrangements with V and J called that TCRdb kept. Clones are partly lost; checked studies trace under half to an unresolved V gene and leave the rest unexplained. The V and J calls and clone size were taken over from that table, and D and trimming were inferred from the DNA. This sample comprises over 100,000 clones, roughly 81% of them detected only once. Of the sample, 10% falls within the top ten clones.

This TCR was sampled from a human donor in a cohort sampled during active COVID-19. Recombination linked TRBV29-1 to TRBJ2-7; no D segment can be confidently identified. Source material: peripheral blood. The CDR3 reads CSVAWQRDYEQYF. The nucleotide sequence is given as TGCAGCGTTGCTTGGCAGCGAGATTACGAGCAGTACTTC.